The 23 T cell receptor beta chains below were found in one sample sequenced in a study of T cell repertoires in cytomegalovirus infection. TCRdb re-analysed the reads in MiXCR, keeping a single row per CDR3 protein. The table lists 150,000 to 200,000 distinct CDR3 sequences, 13% to 15% of them singletons. Sequencing was done on a sample of PBMCs. All receptors come from a human donor in good health (CMV status not recorded). Some clones in this sample may be carry-over from other donors' samples.

This clonotype was recorded at least ten times. This chain connects TRBV29-1 to TRBJ1-2; possible D gene TRBD1, 6 bases. Looked up from germline, CDR1 is SQVTM and CDR2 is ANQGSEA. The CDR3 is 11 amino acids. Trimming removed 4 bases from V and 7 bases from J, with 10 bases in between. In DNA, the CDR3 is TGCAGCGTTGTGGGGGCAGGTGGCTACACCTTC. Translating it yields CSVVGAGGYTF.

This clonotype was counted at least ten times. J is TRBJ2-3 and V is TRBV24-1; D perhaps matches TRBD2 (6 bases). V was pared by 3 bases and J by 6 bases, with 12 bases between. Germline-derived CDR1 and CDR2 are KGHDR and SFDVKD. The CDR3 is 14 residues long. The CDR3 nucleotides are TGTGCCACCAGTGATACAGGCGGGGCGGATACGCAGTATTTT. It yields the protein CATSDTGGADTQYF.

The V gene is TRBV12-3 or TRBV12-4, the J gene TRBJ2-2; D not certain. CDR3 length: 15 amino acids. V was clipped by 7 bases and J by 0 bases, with 12 bases between them. In DNA, the CDR3 is TGTGCCAGCAAACCACACCTTTCGAACACCGGGGAGCTGTTTTTT. This encodes CASKPHLSNTGELFF.

This chain joins TRBV20-1 and TRBJ2-7; maybe TRBD1 (5 bases). CDR3 length: 11 residues. V lost 6 bases to trimming and J lost 7 bases, with 13 bases between them. The germline V gene encodes CDR1 DFQATT and CDR2 SNEGSKA (reference sequence). CDR3 bases: TGCAGTGCCCAACGCCAGGGAGAGCAGTACTTC. Protein product: CSAQRQGEQYF.

This clonotype appeared many times. The V call is TRBV11-2, the J call TRBJ2-7; 9 nucleotides match TRBD1. Germline CDR1 and CDR2: SGHAT and FQNNGV. Trimming took 2 bases from V and 3 from J; bases not matched to a gene: 5. The CDR3 has 15 amino acids. CDR3 in amino acids: CASSLNRGPIYEQYF. CDR3 nucleotides: TGTGCCAGCAGCTTAAACAGGGGGCCTATCTACGAGCAGTACTTC.

This clonotype was observed at least ten times. This chain uses TRBV6-2 or TRBV6-3 with TRBJ2-7, with a possible D match to TRBD2 (6 bases). This CDR3 has 14 amino acids. With 8 bases removed from V and 2 bases from J, the gap between germline ends came to 16 bases. CDR1 and CDR2 (germline): MNHEY, SVGEGT. The CDR3 DNA is TGTGCCAGCGGGAGGAGTGGATCAACCTACGAGCAGTACTTC. This codes for CASGRSGSTYEQYF.

This clonotype was observed a few times. This chain joins TRBV7-9 and TRBJ2-5; D may be TRBD2 (6 bases). This CDR3 comprises 14 residues. The V gene lost 5 bases and the J gene lost 4 bases, with 14 bases spanning the gap. Germline V lookup: CDR1 SEHNR, CDR2 FQNEAQ (reference sequence). Here the CDR3 DNA reads TGTGCCAGCAGCCCAAGACTAGTAACAGAGACCCAGTACTTC. Encoded protein: CASSPRLVTETQYF. The whole variable domain, filled in from reference TRBV7-9 and TRBJ2-5, reads DTGVSQNPRHKITKRGQNVTFRCDPISEHNRLYWYRQTLGQGPEFLTYFQNEAQLEKSRLLSDRFSAERPKGSFSTLEIQRTEQGDSAMYLCASSPRLVTETQYFGPGTRLLVL.

About this clonotype: Possible read error: a much larger clone is one base away. The rearrangement joins TRBV7-2 to TRBJ2-2; 7 bases map to TRBD1. CDR3 length: 14 residues. In germline, CDR1 is SGHTA, CDR2 FQGNSA. V lost 6 bases, J lost 7 bases, and 8 bases stayed unmatched. Here the CDR3 reads CASSVGGAFGELFF. Written as DNA, the CDR3 is TGTGCCAGCAGTGTAGGGGGCGCGTTCGGGGAGCTGTTTTTT.

This chain joins TRBV6-6 and TRBJ2-4, with D possibly TRBD2 on 5 matching bases. Per the germline V gene, CDR1 is MNHNY and CDR2 is SVGAGI (reference sequence). V lost 5 bases and J lost 0, with 11 bases in between. The CDR3 spans 15 residues. In nucleotides, the CDR3 is TGTGCCAGCAGTGGGAGCGTCCTAGCCAAAAACATTCAGTACTTC. Residues: CASSGSVLAKNIQYF.

This clonotype was detected ten times or more. The chain joins TRBV10-2 to TRBJ1-1; D not resolved. The germline V gene encodes CDR1 WSHSY and CDR2 SAAADI. CDR3 length: 13 amino acids. Trimming pared 6 bases from V and 0 bases from J, leaving 8 bases between. The chain's CDR3 is CASRGYLNTEAFF. For the CDR3, the DNA is TGCGCCAGCAGAGGTTACTTGAACACTGAAGCTTTCTTT.

This clonotype was counted a few times. The gene calls are TRBV20-1 and TRBJ2-2; 10 nucleotides line up with TRBD1. The length of the CDR3 is 16 residues. In germline, CDR1 is DFQATT, CDR2 SNEGSKA (reference sequence). J was trimmed by 3 bases and V by 2 bases; bases with no gene match: 6. The CDR3 DNA sequence: TGCAGTGCTAGACACCCCGGGACAGGGGACACCGGGGAGCTGTTTTTT. This codes for CSARHPGTGDTGELFF.

This rearrangement joins TRBV12-3 or TRBV12-4 to TRBJ2-2; D remains unclear. The CDR3 length is 12 residues. V was shortened by 7 bases and J by 3 bases, with 6 bases between the two germline ends. CDR3 bases: TGTGCCAGCAACCCCTACACCGGGGAGCTGTTTTTT. Amino acid sequence: CASNPYTGELFF.

The sample holds a few counts of this clonotype. The CDR3 sequence: CASSPTNQGASYEQYF. The CDR3 DNA sequence: TGTGCCAGCTCACCAACGAACCAGGGGGCCTCCTACGAGCAGTACTTC. This rearrangement joins TRBV18 to TRBJ2-7, with 8 positions matching TRBD1. CDR1 is KGHSH and CDR2 is LQKENI in the germline V gene. The CDR3 covers 16 residues. V gave up 2 bases and J gave up 0 bases; unmatched junction bases: 6. The complete variable domain, with remaining parts taken from reference TRBV18 and TRBJ2-7, reads NAGVMQNPRHLVRRRGQEARLRCSPMKGHSHVYWYRQLPEEGLKFMVYLQKENIIDESGMPKERFSAEFPKEGPSILRIQQVVRGDSAAYFCASSPTNQGASYEQYFGPGTRLTVT.

This clonotype showed up just a few times. CDR3 sequence (DNA): TGTGCCAGCAGCCCCGGGCTCAATAGCAATCAGCCCCAGCATTTT. Protein sequence: CASSPGLNSNQPQHF. The chain is built from TRBV5-5 and TRBJ1-5; no firm D call. This CDR3 spans 15 amino acids. In germline, CDR1 is SGHKS, CDR2 YYEKEE (reference sequence). V shed 4 bases and J shed 0 bases, with 11 bases lying between them.

This clonotype has only a few counts. The chain is built from TRBV10-3 and TRBJ2-6; tentative D call: TRBD2 (6 bases). The V gene's germline CDR1 is ENHRY and CDR2 SYGVKD. Trimming shortened V by 6 bases and J by 0 bases, and 18 bases separated the two germline ends. The CDR3 is made up of 18 amino acids. The CDR3 sequence is CAISSIGLLASGANVLTF. CDR3 in DNA: TGTGCCATCAGCTCCATCGGACTACTGGCCTCTGGGGCCAACGTCCTGACTTTC.

This clonotype occurred a few times. The chain carries TRBV6-1 and TRBJ1-1, with D hard to call. Germline assignment: CDR1 MNHNS and CDR2 SASEGT. The CDR3 consists of 13 residues. V lost 7 bases, J lost 1 base, and 10 bases lay in between. CDR3 sequence: CASMERTNTEAFF. In DNA form, the CDR3 reads TGTGCCAGCATGGAGAGAACGAACACTGAAGCTTTCTTT.

This clonotype was observed at least ten times. The V call is TRBV5-8, the J call TRBJ1-2; D ambiguous. The V end was cut by 4 bases, the J end by 6 bases, with 19 bases between. CDR1 and CDR2 (germline): SGHTS, YDEGEE. This CDR3 region has 15 residues. The CDR3 sequence is CASSIATGRGDGYTF. CDR3 nucleotide sequence: TGTGCCAGCAGCATAGCTACGGGAAGAGGAGATGGCTACACCTTC.

This clonotype was observed at least ten times. This chain links TRBV5-5 with TRBJ2-4; D remains unclear. CDR1 and CDR2 (germline): SGHKS, YYEKEE (reference sequence). The germline V and J ends were trimmed by 6 bases and 2 bases, with 21 bases remaining between them. This CDR3 is built from 17 residues. CDR3 amino acids: CASTPTLWLESKNIQYF. CDR3 bases: TGTGCCAGCACCCCAACGCTCTGGCTCGAGTCCAAAAACATTCAGTACTTC.

This clonotype was observed at least ten times. The chain carries TRBV28 and TRBJ1-5, with D maybe TRBD1 (5 bases). The V gene's germline CDR1 is MDHEN and CDR2 SYDVKM. Trimming removed 6 bases at V and 5 bases at J, with 11 bases between. This CDR3 spans 13 amino acids. CDR3 sequence: CASRSTGHQPQHF. CDR3 DNA sequence: TGTGCCAGCAGATCTACAGGACATCAGCCCCAGCATTTT.

The genes are TRBV14 and TRBJ2-7; 8 bases are shared with TRBD1. Trimming cost V 1 base and J 3 bases; bases outside gene matches: 5. From germline, CDR1 is SGHDN and CDR2 FVKESK. The length of the CDR3 is 15 residues. The CDR3 DNA follows: TGTGCCAGCAGCCAAGCCCCAGGACAGGGCTACGAGCAGTACTTC. Its protein is CASSQAPGQGYEQYF.

This clonotype showed up many times. The chain uses TRBV29-1 and TRBJ2-7; 9 bases match TRBD1. With 5 bases clipped from V and 2 bases from J, the junction kept 10 bases outside the gene matches. CDR3 size: 15 residues. Per germline, CDR1 SQVTM and CDR2 ANQGSEA. The CDR3 loop reads CSVPRGQGEPYEQYF. In DNA, the CDR3 is TGCAGCGTTCCCAGGGGACAGGGCGAACCCTACGAGCAGTACTTC.

This clonotype was seen repeatedly, ten times or more. This chain links TRBV7-9 with TRBJ1-4; no reliable D call. CDR3 length: 14 residues. V lost 6 bases and J 0 bases, leaving 8 bases between the germline ends. The V gene's germline CDR1 is SEHNR and CDR2 FQNEAQ (reference sequence). DNA for the CDR3: TGTGCCAGCAGAAATTCCGCAACTAATGAAAAACTGTTTTTT. It is translated as CASRNSATNEKLFF.

The chain joins TRBV6-2 or TRBV6-3 to TRBJ1-1; 7 nucleotides align to TRBD1. V was pared by 6 bases and J by 7 bases, with 8 bases of the junction left unmatched. CDR3 length equals 13 residues. CDR1 is MNHEY and CDR2 is SVGEGT in the germline V gene. The chain's CDR3 is CASSLTGKNEAFF. In DNA form, the CDR3 reads TGTGCCAGCAGCTTGACAGGGAAGAATGAAGCTTTCTTT.